This TCR beta chain was retrieved from a study of radiotherapy plus CTLA-4 blockade in lung cancer. Study-wide background: In roughly 19% of patients, objective responses were seen; 31% had disease control. Notes on the study in general: In blood, after radiotherapy plus ipilimumab, tumor-derived TCR clones expanded.

About this clone: The antigen remains undetermined.

Produced via immunoSEQ multiplex PCR; TCRdb's table is partial and in-frame only. Of roughly 77,000 clones in the sample, 70% to 80% were seen once. In chemo-refractory metastatic non-small-cell lung cancer, patients got ipilimumab CTLA-4 blockade together with focal radiation. CDR1 and CDR2 (germline): SGHKS, YYEKEE (reference sequence). This CDR3 has 15 residues. The ends were cut back, 0 bases at V and 0 bases at J, with 7 bases in the middle. This TCR derives from a human donor with non-small cell lung cancer whose response to radiotherapy plus ipilimumab could not be evaluated. The V gene is TRBV5-5, the J gene TRBJ2-1; D call uncertain. The specimen was peripheral blood, collected from a patient treated with radiotherapy plus ipilimumab. The CDR3 reads CASSLAPSSYNEQFF. CDR3 in DNA: TGTGCCAGCAGCTTGGCTCCTAGCTCCTACAATGAGCAGTTCTTC.